The TCR beta chain described here comes from a study of OX40 agonist ivuxolimab in advanced cancers. On the study more broadly: Partial responses occurred in Three dose-escalation patients, one with hepatocellular carcinoma and two with cutaneous melanoma.

Sequenced by immunoSEQ multiplex PCR; TCRdb stores in-frame clones only, minus some. The sample yields some 46,000 clones, roughly 90% seen once. This CDR3 is built from 15 residues. J lost 7 bases, V lost 4 bases, and 7 bases had no gene match. The sequencing used CD4+ or CD8+ T cells sorted from blood, collected in a trial of the OX40 agonist ivuxolimab. The receptor's source is an adult with an advanced solid tumor such as melanoma, head and neck, liver or kidney cancer. This chain joins TRBV7-1 and TRBJ2-1, with 10 positions matching TRBD2. TRBV7-1 counts as an open reading frame of uncertain function. CDR3 protein: CASSWTAGGRNEQFF. CDR3 sequence (DNA): TGTGCCAGCAGCTGGACAGCGGGGGGGCGAAATGAGCAGTTCTTC.